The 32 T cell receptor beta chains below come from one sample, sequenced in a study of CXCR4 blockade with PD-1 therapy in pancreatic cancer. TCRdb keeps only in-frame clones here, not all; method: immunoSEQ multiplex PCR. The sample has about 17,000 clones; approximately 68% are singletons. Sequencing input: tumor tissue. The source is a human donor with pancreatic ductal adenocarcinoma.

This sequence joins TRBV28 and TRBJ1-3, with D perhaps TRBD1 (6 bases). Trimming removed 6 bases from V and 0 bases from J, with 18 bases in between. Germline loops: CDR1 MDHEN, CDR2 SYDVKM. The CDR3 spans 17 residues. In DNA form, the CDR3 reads TGTGCCAGCAGGCACAGGGTGGGCCGGGCCTCTGGAAACACCATATATTTT. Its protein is CASRHRVGRASGNTIYF. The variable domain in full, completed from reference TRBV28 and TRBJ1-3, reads DVKVTQSSRYLVKRTGEKVFLECVQDMDHENMFWYRQDPGLGLRLIYFSYDVKMKEKGDIPEGYSVSREKKERFSLILESASTNQTSMYLCASRHRVGRASGNTIYFGEGSWLTVV.

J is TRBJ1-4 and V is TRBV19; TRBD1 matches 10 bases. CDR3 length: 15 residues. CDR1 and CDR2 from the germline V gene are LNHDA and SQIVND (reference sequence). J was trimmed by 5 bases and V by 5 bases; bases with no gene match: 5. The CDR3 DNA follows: TGTGCCAGTAGTCTCCCGGGACAGGGGAATGAAAAACTGTTTTTT. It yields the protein CASSLPGQGNEKLFF.

This CDR3 is CASSIQAVGEQYF. DNA of the CDR3: TGTGCCAGTAGTATACAGGCCGTGGGGGAGCAGTACTTC. This chain uses TRBV19 with TRBJ2-7; the D is unclear. CDR3 length: 13 amino acids. Germline CDR1 reads LNHDA; CDR2 reads SQIVND (reference sequence). Trimming shortened V by 2 bases and J by 7 bases, and 12 bases separated the two germline ends.

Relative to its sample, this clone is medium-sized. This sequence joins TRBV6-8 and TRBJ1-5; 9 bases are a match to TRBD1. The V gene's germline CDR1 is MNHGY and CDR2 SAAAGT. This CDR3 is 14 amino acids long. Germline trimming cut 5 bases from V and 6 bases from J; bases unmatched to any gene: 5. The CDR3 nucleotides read TGTGCCAGCAGTGCGACAGGGGGGGGTCAGCCCCAGCATTTT. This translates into CASSATGGGQPQHF.

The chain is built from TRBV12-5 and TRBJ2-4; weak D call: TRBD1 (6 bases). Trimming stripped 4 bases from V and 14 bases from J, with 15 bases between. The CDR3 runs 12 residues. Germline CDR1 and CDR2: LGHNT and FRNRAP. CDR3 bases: TGTGCTAGTGGTTCCCCCCGGGACAAGAAGTACTTC. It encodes CASGSPRDKKYF.

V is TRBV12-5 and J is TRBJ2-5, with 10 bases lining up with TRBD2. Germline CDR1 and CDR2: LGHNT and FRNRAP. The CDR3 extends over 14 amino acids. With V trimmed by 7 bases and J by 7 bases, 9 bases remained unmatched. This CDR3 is CASAGTSERVTQYF. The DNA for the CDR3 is TGTGCTAGTGCCGGGACTAGCGAAAGGGTGACCCAGTACTTC.

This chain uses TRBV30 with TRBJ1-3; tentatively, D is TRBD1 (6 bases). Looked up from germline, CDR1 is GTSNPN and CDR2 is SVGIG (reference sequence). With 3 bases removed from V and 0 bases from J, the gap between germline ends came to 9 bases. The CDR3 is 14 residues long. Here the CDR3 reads CAWSTGSSGNTIYF. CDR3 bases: TGTGCCTGGAGCACAGGGAGCTCTGGAAACACCATATATTTT.

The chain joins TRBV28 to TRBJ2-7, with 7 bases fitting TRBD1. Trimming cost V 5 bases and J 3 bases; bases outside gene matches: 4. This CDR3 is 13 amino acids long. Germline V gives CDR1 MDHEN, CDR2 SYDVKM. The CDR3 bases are TGTGCCAGCAGTCAGGACAGGATCTACGAGCAGTACTTC. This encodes CASSQDRIYEQYF.

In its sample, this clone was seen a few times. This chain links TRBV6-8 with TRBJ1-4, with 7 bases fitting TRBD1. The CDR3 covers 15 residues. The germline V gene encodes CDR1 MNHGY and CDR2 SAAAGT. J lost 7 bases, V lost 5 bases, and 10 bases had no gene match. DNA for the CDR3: TGTGCCAGCAGTCTCCGACAGGGAATAGGTGAAAAACTGTTTTTT. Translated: CASSLRQGIGEKLFF.

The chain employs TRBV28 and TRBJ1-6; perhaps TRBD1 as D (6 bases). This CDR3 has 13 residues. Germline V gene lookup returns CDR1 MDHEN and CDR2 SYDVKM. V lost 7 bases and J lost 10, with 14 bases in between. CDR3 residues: CASIGGAGSPLHF. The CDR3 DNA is TGTGCCAGCATCGGGGGGGCCGGGTCACCCCTCCACTTT.

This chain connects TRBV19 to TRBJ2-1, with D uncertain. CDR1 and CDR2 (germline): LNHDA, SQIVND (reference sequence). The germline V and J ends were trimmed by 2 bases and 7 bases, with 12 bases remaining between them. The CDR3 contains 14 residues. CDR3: CASSIRKGGNEQFF. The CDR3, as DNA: TGTGCCAGTAGTATACGGAAGGGCGGTAATGAGCAGTTCTTC.

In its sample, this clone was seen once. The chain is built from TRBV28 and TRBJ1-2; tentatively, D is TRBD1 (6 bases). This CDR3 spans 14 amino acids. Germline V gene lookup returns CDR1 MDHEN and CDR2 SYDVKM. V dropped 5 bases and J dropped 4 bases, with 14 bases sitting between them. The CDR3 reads CASSPGAGPYGYTF. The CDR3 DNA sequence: TGTGCCAGCAGTCCAGGGGCGGGGCCCTATGGCTACACCTTC.

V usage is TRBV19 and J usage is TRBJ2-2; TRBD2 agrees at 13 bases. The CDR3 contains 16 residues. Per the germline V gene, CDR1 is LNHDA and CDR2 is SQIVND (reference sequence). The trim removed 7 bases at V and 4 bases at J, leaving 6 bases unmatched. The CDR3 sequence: CASIQTSGGITGELFF. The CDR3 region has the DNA TGTGCCAGTATCCAGACTAGCGGGGGGATCACCGGGGAGCTGTTTTTT.

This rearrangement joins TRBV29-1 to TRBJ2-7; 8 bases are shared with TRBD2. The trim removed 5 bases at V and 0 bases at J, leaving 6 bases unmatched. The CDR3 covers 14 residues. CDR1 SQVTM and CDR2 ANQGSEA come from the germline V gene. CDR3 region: CSVLTSGYSYEQYF. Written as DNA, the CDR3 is TGCAGCGTTCTAACTAGCGGTTACTCCTACGAGCAGTACTTC.

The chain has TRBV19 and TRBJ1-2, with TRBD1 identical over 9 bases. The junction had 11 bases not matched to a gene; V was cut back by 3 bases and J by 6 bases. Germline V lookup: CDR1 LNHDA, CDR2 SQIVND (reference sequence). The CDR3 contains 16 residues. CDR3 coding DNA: TGTGCCAGTAGTATTAGAACCACAGGGGGCGTGGATGGCTACACCTTC. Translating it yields CASSIRTTGGVDGYTF.

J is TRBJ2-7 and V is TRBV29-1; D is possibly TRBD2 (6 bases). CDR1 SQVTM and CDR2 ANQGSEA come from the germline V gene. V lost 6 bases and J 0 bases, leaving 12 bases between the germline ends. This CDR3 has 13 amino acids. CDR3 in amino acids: CSVYLALSYEQYF. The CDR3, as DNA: TGCAGCGTCTATCTAGCGCTCTCCTACGAGCAGTACTTC.

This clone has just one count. CDR3 sequence: CSVGRVQETQYF. The CDR3 DNA follows: TGCAGCGTTGGTAGGGTCCAAGAGACCCAGTACTTC. J is TRBJ2-5 and V is TRBV29-1, with no clear D. The CDR3 has 12 residues. Trimming pared 4 bases from V and 1 base from J, leaving 7 bases between. Germline lookup yields CDR1 SQVTM and CDR2 ANQGSEA.

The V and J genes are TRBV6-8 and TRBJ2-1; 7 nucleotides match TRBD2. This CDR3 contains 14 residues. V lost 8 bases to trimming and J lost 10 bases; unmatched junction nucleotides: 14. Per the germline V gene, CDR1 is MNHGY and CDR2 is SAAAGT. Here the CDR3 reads CASSGTNLNSEQFF. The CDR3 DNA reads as TGTGCCAGCTCCGGGACTAACTTAAATTCAGAGCAGTTCTTC.

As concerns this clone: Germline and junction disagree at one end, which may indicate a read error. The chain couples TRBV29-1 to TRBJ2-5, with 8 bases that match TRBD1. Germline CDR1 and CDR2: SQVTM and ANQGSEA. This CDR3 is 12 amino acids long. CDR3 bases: TGCAGCGTTGAAGAGGGGGCAGGGGGCGAAAACTTC. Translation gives CSVEEGAGGENF.

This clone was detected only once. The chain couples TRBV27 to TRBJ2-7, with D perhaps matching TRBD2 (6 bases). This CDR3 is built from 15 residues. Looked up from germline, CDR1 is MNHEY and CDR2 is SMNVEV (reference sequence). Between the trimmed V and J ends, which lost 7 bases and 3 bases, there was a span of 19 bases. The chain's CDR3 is CASTQRLGSVYEQYF. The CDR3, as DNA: TGTGCCAGCACCCAACGGCTCGGGAGCGTCTACGAGCAGTACTTC.

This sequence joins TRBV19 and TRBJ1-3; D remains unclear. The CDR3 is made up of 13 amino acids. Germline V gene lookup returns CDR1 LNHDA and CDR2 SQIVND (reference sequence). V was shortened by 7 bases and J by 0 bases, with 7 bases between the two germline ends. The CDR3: CASTALSGNTIYF. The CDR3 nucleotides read TGTGCCAGTACGGCCCTCTCTGGAAACACCATATATTTT.

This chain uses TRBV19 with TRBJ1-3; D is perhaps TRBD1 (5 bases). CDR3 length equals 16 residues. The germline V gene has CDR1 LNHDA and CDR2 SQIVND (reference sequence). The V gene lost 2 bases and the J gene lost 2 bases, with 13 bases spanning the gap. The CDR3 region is CASSINGGVAGNTIYF. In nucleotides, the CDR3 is TGTGCCAGTAGTATAAACGGGGGAGTAGCTGGAAACACCATATATTTT. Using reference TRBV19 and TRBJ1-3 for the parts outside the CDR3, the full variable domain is DGGITQSPKYLFRKEGQNVTLSCEQNLNHDAMYWYRQDPGQGLRLIYYSQIVNDFQKGDIAEGYSVSREKKESFPLTVTSAQKNPTAFYLCASSINGGVAGNTIYFGEGSWLTVV.

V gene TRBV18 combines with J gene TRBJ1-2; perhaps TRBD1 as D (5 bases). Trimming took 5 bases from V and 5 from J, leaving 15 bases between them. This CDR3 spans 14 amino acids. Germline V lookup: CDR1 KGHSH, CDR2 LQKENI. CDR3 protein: CASSSGTGPYGYTF. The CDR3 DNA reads TGTGCCAGCTCATCCGGGACGGGGCCTTATGGCTACACCTTC.

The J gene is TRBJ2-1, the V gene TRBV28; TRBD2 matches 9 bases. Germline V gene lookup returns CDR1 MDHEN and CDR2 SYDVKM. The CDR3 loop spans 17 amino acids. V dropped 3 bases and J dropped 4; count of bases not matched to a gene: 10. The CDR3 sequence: CASSFGREGRLYNEQFF. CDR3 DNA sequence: TGTGCCAGCAGTTTCGGGCGGGAGGGCCGTCTTTACAATGAGCAGTTCTTC.

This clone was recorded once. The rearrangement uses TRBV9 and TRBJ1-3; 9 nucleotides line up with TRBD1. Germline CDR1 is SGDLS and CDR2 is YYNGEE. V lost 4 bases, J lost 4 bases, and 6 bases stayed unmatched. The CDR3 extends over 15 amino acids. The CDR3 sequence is CASSFGQGRGNTIYF. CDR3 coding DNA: TGTGCCAGCAGCTTTGGACAGGGGCGAGGAAACACCATATATTTT.

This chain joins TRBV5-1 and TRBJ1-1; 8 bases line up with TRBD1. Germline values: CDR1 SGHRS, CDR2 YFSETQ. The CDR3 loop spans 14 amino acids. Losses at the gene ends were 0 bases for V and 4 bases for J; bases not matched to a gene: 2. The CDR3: CASSLDTGGTEAFF. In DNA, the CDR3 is TGCGCCAGCAGCTTGGATACAGGGGGCACTGAAGCTTTCTTT.

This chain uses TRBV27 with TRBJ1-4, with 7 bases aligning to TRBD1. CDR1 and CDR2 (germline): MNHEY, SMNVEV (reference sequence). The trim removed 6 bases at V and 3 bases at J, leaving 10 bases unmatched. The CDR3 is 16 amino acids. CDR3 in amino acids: CASSHDRERANEKLFF. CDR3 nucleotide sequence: TGTGCCAGCAGCCACGACAGGGAACGTGCTAATGAAAAACTGTTTTTT. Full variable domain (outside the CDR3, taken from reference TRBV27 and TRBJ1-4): EAQVTQNPRYLITVTGKKLTVTCSQNMNHEYMSWYRQDPGLGLRQIYYSMNVEVTDKGDVPEGYKVSRKEKRNFPLILESPSPNQTSLYFCASSHDRERANEKLFFGSGTQLSVL.

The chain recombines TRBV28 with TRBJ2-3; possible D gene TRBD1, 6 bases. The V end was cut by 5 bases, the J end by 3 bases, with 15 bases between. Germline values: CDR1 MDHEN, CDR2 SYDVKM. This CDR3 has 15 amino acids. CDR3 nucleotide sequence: TGTGCCAGCAGTACCTACAGGGTCCGGACAGATACGCAGTATTTT. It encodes CASSTYRVRTDTQYF.

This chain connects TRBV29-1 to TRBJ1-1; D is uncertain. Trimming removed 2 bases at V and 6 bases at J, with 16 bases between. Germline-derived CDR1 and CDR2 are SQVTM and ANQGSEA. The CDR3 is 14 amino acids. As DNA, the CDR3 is TGCAGCGTTGAACCCCAAGGTGTGAGCGCTGAAGCTTTCTTT. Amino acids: CSVEPQGVSAEAFF.

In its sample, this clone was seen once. The CDR3 bases are TGTGCCAGCAGTTTCCGAAGGACCTCCTACGAGCAGTACTTC. Protein product: CASSFRRTSYEQYF. The chain couples TRBV28 to TRBJ2-7, with D uncertain. This CDR3 spans 14 amino acids. With 3 bases removed from V and 0 bases from J, the gap between germline ends came to 9 bases. CDR1 is MDHEN, CDR2 SYDVKM, per germline.

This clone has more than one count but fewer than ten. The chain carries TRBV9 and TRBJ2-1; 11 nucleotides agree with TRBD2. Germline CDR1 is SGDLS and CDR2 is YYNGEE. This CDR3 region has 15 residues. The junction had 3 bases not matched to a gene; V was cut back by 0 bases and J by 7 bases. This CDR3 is CASSVDTSGGNEQFF. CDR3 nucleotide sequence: TGTGCCAGCAGCGTAGACACTAGCGGGGGAAATGAGCAGTTCTTC.

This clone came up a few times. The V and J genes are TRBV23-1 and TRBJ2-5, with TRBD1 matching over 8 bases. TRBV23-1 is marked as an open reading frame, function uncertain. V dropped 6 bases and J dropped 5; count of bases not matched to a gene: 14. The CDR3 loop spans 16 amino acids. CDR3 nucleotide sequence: TGCGCCAGCAGCCAAGATGGGAGACAGGGGTGGGAGACCCAGTACTTC. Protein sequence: CASSQDGRQGWETQYF.